The rows below give T cell receptor beta chains drawn from one sample of a study of blood T cell repertoires in COVID-19. Here immunoSEQ multiplex PCR was the method, and the copy in TCRdb shows in-frame clones only, minus some. The table shows under 350,000 clones, with around 85% occurring only once. Sequenced: PBMCs or T cells enriched from blood (not recorded which). The receptors come from a woman aged 40 to 50 with acute COVID-19. Each CDR3 is given with its conserved first and last residue. The D gene is left open where the match is weak. Not all rows give a size; the values are once, few, many and, for expanded clones, a class.

>13|TRBV29-1|TRBJ1-1|TRBD1|.
CSVKDRLNTEAFF
TGCAGCGTCAAGGACAGGTTGAACACTGAAGCTTTCTTT
>19|TRBV28|TRBJ2-3|.|.
CASSSPQGSTLAFTDTQYF
TGTGCCAGCAGTTCCCCCCAAGGATCTACTCTAGCCTTCACAGATACGCAGTATTTT
>17|TRBV6-2/TRBV6-3|TRBJ1-1|TRBD1|.
CASSHSRDSKLNTEAFF
TGTGCCAGCAGTCACTCCCGGGACAGCAAACTGAACACTGAAGCTTTCTTT
>14|TRBV7-9|TRBJ1-2|.|once
CASSFPGSNYGYTF
TGTGCCAGCAGCTTTCCGGGTAGCAACTATGGCTACACCTTC
>15|TRBV28|TRBJ2-5|TRBD2|.
CASSFSLAGGETQYF
TGTGCCAGCAGTTTTTCGCTAGCGGGAGGAGAGACCCAGTACTTC
>16|TRBV4-2|TRBJ2-3|TRBD2|.
CASRQTSGGATDTQYF
TGTGCCAGCAGGCAGACTAGCGGGGGGGCAACAGATACGCAGTATTTT
>13|TRBV9|TRBJ2-7|TRBD1|.
CALFTGGSYEQYF
TGTGCCCTTTTCACAGGGGGTTCCTACGAGCAGTACTTC
>17|TRBV5-6|TRBJ2-1|TRBD2|.
CASSSKAGLAVITVQFF
TGTGCCAGCAGCTCAAAAGCGGGACTAGCGGTAATCACGGTGCAGTTCTTC
>13|TRBV18|TRBJ1-5|.|.
CASSPQQPQPQHF
TGTGCCAGCTCACCTCAACAGCCACAGCCCCAGCATTTT
>16|TRBV6-1|TRBJ1-5|.|.
CASSEALFGIGQPQHF
TGTGCCAGCAGTGAAGCGCTTTTCGGGATTGGGCAGCCCCAGCATTTT
>13|TRBV7-9|TRBJ2-5|TRBD1|.
CASSTGAGETQYF
TGTGCCAGCAGCACAGGGGCCGGAGAGACCCAGTACTTC
>17|TRBV4-2|TRBJ2-1|TRBD1|.
CASSPRTGGRSYNEQFF
TGTGCCAGCAGCCCGCGGACAGGGGGTAGGAGCTACAATGAGCAGTTCTTC
>13|TRBV5-4|TRBJ2-7|.|once
CASSVTSSYEQYF
TGTGCCAGCAGCGTGACTAGTTCCTACGAGCAGTACTTC
>15|TRBV7-3|TRBJ2-1|TRBD2|.
CASRRSGRADNEQFF
TGTGCCAGCAGGAGAAGCGGGAGGGCCGACAATGAGCAGTTCTTC
>13|TRBV3-1/TRBV3-2|TRBJ1-1|.|once
CASSPSGGDRAFF
TGTGCCAGCAGCCCAAGCGGGGGTGATAGAGCTTTCTTT
>13|TRBV4-3|TRBJ1-1|.|.
CASSSQENTEAFF
TGCGCCAGCAGTAGTCAGGAGAACACTGAAGCTTTCTTT
>14|TRBV7-2|TRBJ2-2|.|.
CASSSTGNTGELFF
TGTGCCAGCAGTTCTACAGGGAACACCGGGGAGCTGTTTTTT
>13|TRBV12-3/TRBV12-4|TRBJ2-2|.|.
CASSFSSTGELFF
TGTGCCAGCAGTTTCTCCAGCACCGGGGAGCTGTTTTTT
>15|TRBV7-2|TRBJ2-3|.|.
CASSPGQISTDTQYF
TGTGCCAGCAGCCCCGGACAGATTAGCACAGATACGCAGTATTTT
>21|TRBV7-3|TRBJ2-1|TRBD2|once
CASSLTLYGTSGRAINNEQFF
TGTGCCAGCAGCTTAACGTTATATGGGACTAGCGGGAGGGCTATAAACAATGAGCAGTTCTTC
>18|TRBV5-1|TRBJ2-6|TRBD1|.
CASSSTGTGVDGANVLTF
TGCGCCAGCAGCTCAACCGGGACAGGGGTTGATGGGGCCAACGTCCTGACTTTC
>15|TRBV6-2/TRBV6-3|TRBJ1-2|.|once
CASSDIGTDNYGYTF
TGTGCCAGCAGTGATATCGGGACTGATAACTATGGCTACACCTTC
>12|TRBV4-2|TRBJ1-2|.|.
CASSHSSYGYTF
TGTGCCAGCAGCCACTCCAGCTATGGCTACACCTTC
>15|TRBV7-2|TRBJ2-2|TRBD1|.
CASSLTGSHTGELFF
TGTGCCAGCAGCTTGACAGGGTCTCACACCGGGGAGCTGTTTTTT
>15|TRBV5-4|TRBJ2-2|.|.
CASSQQTYSTGELFF
TGTGCCAGCAGCCAACAGACATATTCCACCGGGGAGCTGTTTTTT
>12|TRBV5-1|TRBJ2-3|.|.
CASGATTDTQYF
TGCGCCAGCGGAGCAACCACAGATACGCAGTATTTT
>16|TRBV28|TRBJ1-4|TRBD1|.
CASYNSGQGAVGELFF
TGTGCCAGCTATAACTCGGGACAGGGGGCCGTCGGGGAACTGTTTTTT
>13|TRBV6-5|TRBJ1-3|.|.
CASSFSSGNTIYF
TGTGCCAGCAGTTTCAGCTCTGGAAACACCATATATTTT
>14|TRBV4-1|TRBJ2-1|.|few
CASSQERQAYEQFF
TGCGCCAGCAGCCAAGAGCGTCAGGCCTATGAGCAGTTCTTC
>15|TRBV9|TRBJ2-3|TRBD1|.
CASAPRQGRTDTQYF
TGTGCCAGCGCACCTAGACAGGGCCGCACAGATACGCAGTATTTT
>15|TRBV27|TRBJ2-5|TRBD1|.
CASSLGQGPQETQYF
TGTGCCAGCAGCCTGGGACAGGGACCCCAAGAGACCCAGTACTTC